These 17 T cell receptor beta chains came from one sample sequenced in a study of T cell clonotyping in hematopoietic cell transplantation. The method was immunoSEQ multiplex PCR; TCRdb's version includes in-frame clones alone and lacks a portion of them. The sample lists approximately 9,000 clones, approximately 96% seen once, with around 2.4% in the top ten. Material: peripheral blood mononuclear cells, obtained 100 days after allogeneic stem cell transplant. The source is a male patient aged 60-69 years who had an allogeneic stem cell transplant from a related donor, so the T cells may come from the graft donor. Some clones in this sample may be carry-over from other donors' samples.

V and J are TRBV19 and TRBJ2-6; TRBD2 might be the D (5 bases). The CDR3 length is 17 residues. V lost 5 bases and J lost 0, with 14 bases in between. CDR1 and CDR2 from the germline V gene are LNHDA and SQIVND (reference sequence). The DNA of the CDR3 is TGTGCCAGTAGTCCTTGGGCCCGGGGCTCTGGGGCCAACGTCCTGACTTTC. Translated, it gives CASSPWARGSGANVLTF.

The V gene is TRBV19, the J gene TRBJ1-5, with no clear D. Trimming stripped 8 bases from V and 3 bases from J, with 17 bases between. The CDR3 extends over 15 amino acids. The germline V gene encodes CDR1 LNHDA and CDR2 SQIVND (reference sequence). The chain's CDR3 is CASEPSRTSNQPQHF. The CDR3 region has the DNA TGTGCCAGTGAGCCCAGCCGGACGTCCAATCAGCCCCAGCATTTT.

In nucleotides, the CDR3 is TGTGCCAGCAGCCAAGAAGAGACAGGGACCCGGGACGGCTACACCTTC. Translated: CASSQEETGTRDGYTF. V usage is TRBV14 and J usage is TRBJ1-2, with 7 bases lining up with TRBD1. Looked up from germline, CDR1 is SGHDN and CDR2 is FVKESK. Trimming cost V 0 bases and J 8 bases; bases outside gene matches: 12. The CDR3 is made up of 16 amino acids. Together with reference TRBV14 and TRBJ1-2, the CDR3 gives the full variable domain: EAGVTQFPSHSVIEKGQTVTLRCDPISGHDNLYWYRRVMGKEIKFLLHFVKESKQDESGMPNNRFLAERTGGTYSTLKVQPAELEDSGVYFCASSQEETGTRDGYTFGSGTRLTVV.

This clone was found once. CDR3 sequence reads: CASSLGTNSYEQYF. DNA of the CDR3: TGTGCCAGCAGCTTAGGGACTAACTCCTACGAGCAGTACTTC. V gene TRBV7-9 combines with J gene TRBJ2-7, with a possible D match to TRBD2 (6 bases). V gave up 1 base and J gave up 0 bases, with 7 bases separating them. The CDR3 runs 14 residues. CDR1 and CDR2 (germline): SEHNR, FQNEAQ (reference sequence). Full variable domain (rest looked up from reference TRBV7-9 and TRBJ2-7): DTGVSQNPRHKITKRGQNVTFRCDPISEHNRLYWYRQTLGQGPEFLTYFQNEAQLEKSRLLSDRFSAERPKGSFSTLEIQRTEQGDSAMYLCASSLGTNSYEQYFGPGTRLTVT.

J is TRBJ2-7 and V is TRBV2; TRBD2 is a possible D gene (8 bases). CDR1 and CDR2 (germline): SNHLY, FYNNEI. This CDR3 contains 14 residues. V was cut by 8 bases and J by 4 bases, with 18 bases left in between. The CDR3 loop is CASCHREGAYEQYF. The CDR3 DNA is TGTGCCAGCTGCCACCGGGAGGGGGCATACGAGCAGTACTTC.

The chain joins TRBV27 to TRBJ2-7; TRBD1 is a possible D gene (6 bases). Between the trimmed V and J ends, which lost 5 bases and 9 bases, there was a span of 14 bases. The CDR3 is 12 residues long. Germline-derived CDR1 and CDR2 are MNHEY and SMNVEV (reference sequence). The DNA for the CDR3 is TGTGCCAGCAGTCCCAAGGGGGTACGGCAGTACTTC. As protein: CASSPKGVRQYF.

This clone showed up just once. The rearrangement links TRBV5-1 to TRBJ1-2, with TRBD1 matching over 9 bases. After removal of 0 bases from V and 6 bases from J, the junction contained 0 bases not matched to a gene. The germline gives CDR1 SGHRS, CDR2 YFSETQ. CDR3 length: 13 residues. CDR3 region: CASSLGQGDGYTF. CDR3 coding DNA: TGCGCCAGCAGCTTGGGACAGGGGGATGGCTACACCTTC.

As DNA, the CDR3 is TGTGCCAGCAGTTTACAGGGGAGAGGCACCGGGGAGCTGTTTTTT. Amino acid sequence: CASSLQGRGTGELFF. The chain is built from TRBV28 and TRBJ2-2, with D possibly matching TRBD1 (6 bases). This CDR3 spans 15 amino acids. The germline V and J ends were trimmed by 2 bases and 4 bases, with 11 bases remaining between them. Per the germline V gene, CDR1 is MDHEN and CDR2 is SYDVKM.

The chain recombines TRBV11-3 with TRBJ2-5, with 9 nucleotides matching TRBD1. CDR1 is SGHNT, CDR2 YENEEA, per germline. After removal of 5 bases from V and 5 bases from J, the junction contained 6 bases not matched to a gene. CDR3 length: 14 residues. CDR3 sequence: CASSRDRGWETQYF. The CDR3 DNA reads TGTGCCAGCAGCAGAGACAGGGGGTGGGAGACCCAGTACTTC.

The V call is TRBV11-2, the J call TRBJ2-3; TRBD2 is a possible D gene (5 bases). The CDR3 covers 14 residues. V was shortened by 1 base and J by 4 bases, with 9 bases between the two germline ends. CDR1 and CDR2 (germline): SGHAT, FQNNGV. The CDR3 is CASSLGTRADTQYF. CDR3 DNA: TGTGCCAGCAGCTTAGGGACTCGCGCAGATACGCAGTATTTT. The whole variable domain, filled in from reference TRBV11-2 and TRBJ2-3, reads EAGVAQSPRYKIIEKRQSVAFWCNPISGHATLYWYQQILGQGPKLLIQFQNNGVVDDSQLPKDRFSAERLKGVDSTLKIQPAKLEDSAVYLCASSLGTRADTQYFGPGTRLTVL.

The CDR3 sequence is CASAGTGGRQPQHF. CDR3 DNA sequence: TGTGCCAGCGCCGGGACAGGGGGTCGTCAGCCCCAGCATTTT. This rearrangement joins TRBV19 to TRBJ1-5, with TRBD1 identical over 11 bases. Per germline, CDR1 LNHDA and CDR2 SQIVND (reference sequence). The CDR3 totals 14 residues. V trimming: 9 bases; J trimming: 6 bases; junction bases outside the gene matches: 7.

This chain joins TRBV11-2 and TRBJ2-1; D is ambiguous. Trimming cost V 10 bases and J 0 bases, with 13 bases left between them. The CDR3 consists of 14 residues. Germline loops: CDR1 SGHAT, CDR2 FQNNGV. The CDR3 DNA is TGTGCCACCTCACCGGGTAACTCCTACAATGAGCAGTTCTTC. Amino acids: CATSPGNSYNEQFF.

The CDR3 spells CASSLGGRLSTDTQYF. CDR3 sequence (DNA): TGTGCCAGCAGCTTAGGGGGTCGACTAAGCACAGATACGCAGTATTTT. V usage is TRBV7-2 and J usage is TRBJ2-3, with a tentative D call TRBD2 (5 bases). This CDR3 has 16 amino acids. Per germline, CDR1 SGHTA and CDR2 FQGNSA. The V end lost 1 base, the J end lost 0 bases, and 11 bases lay between the germline ends.

V and J are TRBV11-2 and TRBJ1-2; 8 nucleotides match TRBD1. CDR3 length: 15 residues. The germline V gene encodes CDR1 SGHAT and CDR2 FQNNGV. J gave up 7 bases and V 0 bases, and 7 bases lay outside the gene matches. The CDR3 sequence is CASSLEGGRGLGYTF. The DNA for the CDR3 is TGTGCCAGCAGCTTAGAAGGGGGCAGGGGGCTTGGCTACACCTTC.

The V gene is TRBV11-2, the J gene TRBJ2-7, with no clear D. The CDR3 runs 12 residues. V was cut by 1 base and J by 8 bases, with 9 bases left in between. Germline V CDR1 and CDR2: SGHAT, FQNNGV. The CDR3 DNA sequence: TGTGCCAGCAGCTTAGTAGGTCCCCAGCAGTACTTC. This gives the protein CASSLVGPQQYF.

This chain joins TRBV7-3 and TRBJ1-6, with D uncertain. This CDR3 region has 15 residues. The V gene's germline CDR1 is SGHTA and CDR2 FQGTGA. V lost 2 bases and J 8 bases, leaving 13 bases between the germline ends. CDR3 sequence: CASSLLVSADSPLHF. Written as DNA, the CDR3 is TGTGCCAGCAGCTTATTGGTGTCGGCCGATTCACCCCTCCACTTT.

The chain joins TRBV5-4 to TRBJ1-6; 7 bases map to TRBD1. This CDR3 has 13 residues. Germline V gene data show CDR1 as SGHNT and CDR2 as YYREEE (reference sequence). Losses at the gene ends were 4 bases for V and 8 bases for J; bases not matched to a gene: 3. CDR3: CASSGRGDSPLHF. CDR3 sequence (DNA): TGTGCCAGCAGCGGCAGGGGGGATTCACCCCTCCACTTT.